These 7 T cell receptor beta chains were all obtained from the same sample, sequenced in a study of cytomegalovirus exposure and HLA in healthy donors. Profiling relied on immunoSEQ multiplex PCR, and the TCRdb table lists in-frame clones only, not all of them. Among about 48,000 clones listed, roughly 85% were seen once. Sequenced material: PBMCs. The receptors derive from a woman aged 30 to 39 in good health and CMV-seronegative.

The table lists this clone with a count of one. The V call is TRBV7-9, the J call TRBJ2-7; the match to TRBD1 covers 7 bases. This CDR3 has 16 residues. With 1 base clipped from V and 3 bases from J, the junction kept 9 bases outside the gene matches. Germline CDR1 and CDR2: SEHNR and FQNEAQ (reference sequence). CDR3 bases: TGTGCCAGCAGCTTAGAACCGGGACAGATATACTACGAGCAGTACTTC. Translation: CASSLEPGQIYYEQYF.

The rearrangement links TRBV5-4 to TRBJ2-7; D remains unclear. The length of the CDR3 is 14 residues. In germline, CDR1 is SGHNT, CDR2 YYREEE (reference sequence). The ends were cut back, 0 bases at V and 4 bases at J, with 11 bases in the middle. This CDR3 reads CASSLGVSPYEQYF. The CDR3 bases are TGTGCCAGCAGCTTGGGAGTCTCCCCTTACGAGCAGTACTTC.

V is TRBV7-7 and J is TRBJ2-2; 9 nucleotides line up with TRBD2. In germline, CDR1 is SSHAT, CDR2 FNYEAQ (reference sequence). V shed 5 bases, J shed 0 bases, and the junction held 4 bases outside the gene matches. The length of the CDR3 is 16 residues. CDR3 loop: CASSLLAGANTGELFF. CDR3 nucleotides: TGTGCCAGCAGCCTACTAGCGGGCGCGAACACCGGGGAGCTGTTTTTT.

This clone was detected only a few times. The genes are TRBV4-3 and TRBJ2-3, with D possibly matching TRBD2 (5 bases). V dropped 1 base and J dropped 5 bases, with 10 bases sitting between them. The CDR3 covers 14 residues. Germline V gene data show CDR1 as LGHNA and CDR2 as YSLEER. CDR3 nucleotide sequence: TGCGCCAGCAGCCAAGCGAGCGGAGGAGATACGCAGTATTTT. It translates to CASSQASGGDTQYF.

The CDR3 spells CASSPIANYGYTF. CDR3 DNA: TGCGCCAGCAGCCCGATAGCTAACTATGGCTACACCTTC. V and J are TRBV4-1 and TRBJ1-2; D unclear. Germline-derived CDR1 and CDR2 are MGHRA and YSYEKL. The germline V and J ends were trimmed by 4 bases and 0 bases, with 6 bases remaining between them. The length of the CDR3 is 13 residues.

The chain combines TRBV4-1 with TRBJ2-1; no clear D. The germline V gene has CDR1 MGHRA and CDR2 YSYEKL. The V end lost 8 bases, the J end lost 0 bases, and 5 bases lay between the germline ends. This CDR3 spans 12 amino acids. CDR3 nucleotides: TGCGCCAGCCGCGACTCCTACAATGAGCAGTTCTTC. Encoded protein: CASRDSYNEQFF.

The chain carries TRBV7-2 and TRBJ1-2; 10 bases match TRBD1. CDR3 size: 16 residues. Unmatched junction bases numbered 8, after V lost 3 bases and J lost 4 bases. CDR1 SGHTA and CDR2 FQGNSA come from the germline V gene. The CDR3 DNA follows: TGTGCCAGCAGCTTCCTGACAGGGGGCCATGTCTATGGCTACACCTTC. Protein product: CASSFLTGGHVYGYTF.